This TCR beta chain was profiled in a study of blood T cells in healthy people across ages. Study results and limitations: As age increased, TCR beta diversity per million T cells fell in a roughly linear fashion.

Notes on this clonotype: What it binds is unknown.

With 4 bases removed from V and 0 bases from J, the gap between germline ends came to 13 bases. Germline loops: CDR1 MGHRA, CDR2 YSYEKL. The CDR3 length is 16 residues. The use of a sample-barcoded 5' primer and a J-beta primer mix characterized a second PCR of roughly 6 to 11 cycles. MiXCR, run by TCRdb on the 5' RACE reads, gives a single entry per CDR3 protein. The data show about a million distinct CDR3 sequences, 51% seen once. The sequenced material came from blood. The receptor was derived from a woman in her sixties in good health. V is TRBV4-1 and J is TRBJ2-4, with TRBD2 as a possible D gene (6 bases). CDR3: CASSPSGELAKNIQYF. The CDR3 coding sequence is TGCGCCAGCAGCCCCTCGGGAGAGCTAGCCAAAAACATTCAGTACTTC.